A single sample is the source of the 12 T cell receptor beta chains below, sequenced in a study of regulatory T cells in long-lasting Graves disease. The sample's time point: newly diagnosed GD, antithyroid drugs for less than 3 months. Construction of the TCR library relied on RNA isolated from PBMCs. Both iRepertoire HTBI primers and Arm-PCR of CDR3 regions were used to build the TCR beta libraries. TCRdb re-derived calls from the multiplex PCR reads in MiXCR, one entry per CDR3 protein. This repertoire shows about 220,000 distinct CDR3 sequences, around a fifth found once; its top ten account for about an eighth. This sample was shared with a second study, whose subject was T cells in Graves' hyperthyroidism and ophthalmopathy.

The material was peripheral blood mononuclear cells (PBMCs), obtained at new diagnosis, from a patient treated with antithyroid drugs. These TCRs come from a woman in her twenties or thirties with Graves disease.

The V gene is TRBV5-1, the J gene TRBJ1-1; 10 nucleotides line up with TRBD1. The CDR3 extends over 13 amino acids. V lost 2 bases and J lost 6; bases outside the gene matches: 1. Germline V gene data show CDR1 as SGHRS and CDR2 as YFSETQ. The CDR3 DNA follows: TGCGCCAGCAGCTTAGGACAGGGGGCTGAAGCTTTCTTT. This sequence encodes CASSLGQGAEAFF. Variable domain in full (rest from reference TRBV5-1 and TRBJ1-1): KAGVTQTPRYLIKTRGQQVTLSCSPISGHRSVSWYQQTPGQGLQFLFEYFSETQRNKGNFPGRFSGRQFSNSRSEMNVSTLELGDSALYLCASSLGQGAEAFFGQGTRLTVV.

This clonotype was picked up many times. The V and J genes are TRBV2 and TRBJ2-2, with TRBD1 matching 8 bases. The CDR3 has 15 amino acids. With V trimmed by 6 bases and J by 5 bases, 8 bases remained unmatched. The germline gives CDR1 SNHLY, CDR2 FYNNEI. The CDR3 loop is CASRTGQVTTGELFF. Written as DNA, the CDR3 is TGTGCCAGCAGGACGGGACAGGTTACTACCGGGGAGCTGTTTTTT. The full variable domain, its missing parts supplied by reference TRBV2 and TRBJ2-2, is EPEVTQTPSHQVTQMGQEVILRCVPISNHLYFYWYRQILGQKVEFLVSFYNNEISEKSEIFDDQFSVERPDGSNFTLKIRSTKLEDSAMYFCASRTGQVTTGELFFGEGSRLTVL.

This clonotype has ten or more counts. The chain joins TRBV6-1 to TRBJ1-3; tentatively, D is TRBD1 (5 bases). V was pared by 8 bases and J by 0 bases, with 14 bases between. CDR1 MNHNS and CDR2 SASEGT come from the germline V gene. The CDR3 runs 15 residues. This chain's CDR3 is CASGRGASSGNTIYF. For the CDR3, the DNA is TGTGCCAGCGGGAGAGGGGCGAGCTCTGGAAACACCATATATTTT.

This clonotype has a count of ten or more. The chain employs TRBV28 and TRBJ1-4; TRBD1 might be the D (6 bases). This CDR3 has 13 amino acids. Trimming pared 9 bases from V and 11 bases from J, leaving 19 bases between. Germline assignment: CDR1 MDHEN and CDR2 SYDVKM. As DNA, the CDR3 is TGTGCCAGTGAGTCGGGACAACTGCAGAAACTGTTTTTT. Its protein product is CASESGQLQKLFF. Complete variable domain (other parts from reference TRBV28 and TRBJ1-4): DVKVTQSSRYLVKRTGEKVFLECVQDMDHENMFWYRQDPGLGLRLIYFSYDVKMKEKGDIPEGYSVSREKKERFSLILESASTNQTSMYLCASESGQLQKLFFGSGTQLSVL.

Worth noting for this clonotype: A far larger clone is off by one base, so a read error is likely. The rearrangement uses TRBV2 and TRBJ2-3, with D tentatively TRBD1 (5 bases). With the DNA end fitting TRBJ1-1 better, the J assignment may be wrong. This CDR3 is 15 amino acids long. The germline V gene has CDR1 SNHLY and CDR2 FYNNEI. The CDR3 spells CASSRQGNPNTEAFF. The DNA of the CDR3 is TGTGCCAGCAGTCGGCAGGGCAACCCGAACACTGAAGCTTTCTTT.

The table lists this clonotype with many counts. The chain has TRBV5-1 and TRBJ2-1; D is uncertain. The length of the CDR3 is 15 residues. Trimming pared 6 bases from V and 5 bases from J, leaving 18 bases between. Germline V gene sequence: CDR1 SGHRS, CDR2 YFSETQ. CDR3: CASTPFAGTNNEQFF. The CDR3 nucleotides read TGCGCCAGCACCCCTTTTGCAGGAACCAACAATGAGCAGTTCTTC.

This clonotype was picked up many times. This chain links TRBV6-5 with TRBJ2-7; 8 bases line up with TRBD2. From germline, CDR1 is MNHEY and CDR2 SVGAGI. The junction had 8 bases not matched to a gene; V was cut back by 4 bases and J by 0 bases. The CDR3 sequence is 16 residues long. The CDR3 DNA is TGTGCCAGCAGTTCCACTGTAGCGGGGAACTCCTACGAGCAGTACTTC. Translated: CASSSTVAGNSYEQYF.

This clonotype turned up a few times. V usage is TRBV4-2 and J usage is TRBJ1-6; TRBD1 is a possible D gene (6 bases). The V gene's germline CDR1 is LGHNA and CDR2 YNFKEQ. The CDR3 loop spans 15 amino acids. The germline V and J ends were trimmed by 0 bases and 9 bases, with 12 bases remaining between them. The CDR3: CASSQEPGAGSPLHF. DNA of the CDR3: TGTGCCAGCAGCCAAGAGCCAGGGGCGGGTTCACCCCTCCACTTT.

This clonotype came up once. CDR3 coding DNA: TGTGCCAGCAGCTTTTATTGGTTCGGATCCTACAATGAGCAGTTCTTC. This translates into CASSFYWFGSYNEQFF. The chain carries TRBV11-3 and TRBJ2-1; no reliable D call. The CDR3 contains 16 residues. Germline CDR1 and CDR2: SGHNT and YENEEA. V was clipped by 3 bases and J by 1 base, with 13 bases between them.

This clonotype has a handful of counts. A single base separates this from a much larger clone, so it may be a read error. The rearrangement links TRBV12-3 or TRBV12-4 to TRBJ1-2; 7 nucleotides match TRBD1. With 8 bases clipped from V and 4 bases from J, the junction kept 10 bases outside the gene matches. The CDR3 has 14 residues. CDR3 nucleotides: TGTGCCAGCGGTAAACAGGGGCCGCTCTATGGCTACACCTTC. It translates to CASGKQGPLYGYTF.

Many counts were recorded for this clonotype. This rearrangement joins TRBV11-2 to TRBJ2-7; D call uncertain. From germline, CDR1 is SGHAT and CDR2 FQNNGV. The CDR3 contains 12 residues. The V end was cut by 0 bases, the J end by 4 bases, with 4 bases between. The CDR3 is CASSLEGYEQYF. CDR3 nucleotide sequence: TGTGCCAGCAGCTTAGAGGGATACGAGCAGTACTTC.

This clonotype turned up a few times. The gene calls are TRBV6-1 and TRBJ2-7, with D uncertain. Trimming took 5 bases from V and 0 from J, leaving 20 bases between them. Per germline, CDR1 MNHNS and CDR2 SASEGT. This CDR3 is 17 amino acids long. CDR3 amino acids: CASSHYLHSPLSYEQYF. CDR3 coding DNA: TGTGCCAGCAGTCACTACTTACACAGCCCCCTCTCCTACGAGCAGTACTTC.